The 20 T cell receptor beta chains in this list originate from one sample, sequenced in a study of CD8 T cells in ankylosing spondylitis. TCRdb recomputed calls from the 5' RACE reads with MiXCR, one row per CDR3 protein. The sample yields 240,000 or so distinct CDR3 sequences, 7.5% to 9% seen once. Sequencing was performed on blood, either unsorted or a sorted T cell fraction (not recorded which). The origin of the receptors is a male donor with ankylosing spondylitis or in good health (not recorded which).

J is TRBJ2-7 and V is TRBV12-3 or TRBV12-4; 8 bases are a match to TRBD1. The CDR3 runs 14 residues. The trim removed 7 bases at V and 4 bases at J, leaving 9 bases unmatched. The CDR3 spells CASKLTGGRYEQYF. Here the CDR3 DNA reads TGTGCCAGCAAACTAACAGGGGGAAGATACGAGCAGTACTTC.

This clonotype appeared many times. The chain uses TRBV12-3 or TRBV12-4 and TRBJ1-1; a weak D match, TRBD1 (6 bases). V lost 6 bases and J 8 bases, leaving 10 bases between the germline ends. This CDR3 comprises 11 residues. Here the CDR3 reads CASSYDREAFF. DNA for the CDR3: TGTGCCAGCAGCTACGACAGGGAAGCTTTCTTT.

The CDR3 here is CASSYGGLAGVEYF. Written as DNA, the CDR3 is TGTGCCAGCAGTTACGGGGGACTAGCGGGGGTGGAGTACTTC. V is TRBV27 and J is TRBJ2-7; TRBD2 aligns across 14 bases. The germline V gene encodes CDR1 MNHEY and CDR2 SMNVEV (reference sequence). This CDR3 is built from 14 residues. J gave up 11 bases and V 4 bases, and 7 bases lay outside the gene matches.

This clonotype was seen many times. This sequence joins TRBV5-1 and TRBJ1-1; TRBD1 might be the D (5 bases). Germline V gene sequence: CDR1 SGHRS, CDR2 YFSETQ. V dropped 4 bases and J dropped 7 bases, with 17 bases sitting between them. The CDR3 runs to 14 residues. CDR3 protein: CASSPPGPAIEAFF. CDR3 sequence (DNA): TGCGCCAGCAGCCCCCCGGGACCGGCAATTGAAGCTTTCTTT.

V is TRBV5-1 and J is TRBJ2-7; 7 nucleotides line up with TRBD1. The CDR3 spans 14 residues. In germline, CDR1 is SGHRS, CDR2 YFSETQ. The ends lost 4 bases at V and 2 bases at J; junction bases unmatched: 6. The CDR3 nucleotides are TGCGCCAGCAGCCAGACAGGGATTACCTACGAGCAGTACTTC. Encoded protein: CASSQTGITYEQYF.

This clonotype was counted ten times or more. The chain has TRBV3-1 and TRBJ2-3; D unclear. V dropped 5 bases and J dropped 7 bases, with 13 bases sitting between them. The CDR3 consists of 13 residues. Germline V gene lookup returns CDR1 LGHDT and CDR2 YNNKEL (reference sequence). The chain's CDR3 is CASSATKSNTQYF. The CDR3 DNA is TGTGCCAGCAGCGCAACAAAGTCAAATACGCAGTATTTT.

Note on this clonotype: This may arise from a read error, as a much more abundant clone is one base away. This chain connects TRBV7-9 to TRBJ2-2; 9 bases agree with TRBD2. Germline V lookup: CDR1 SEHNR, CDR2 FQNEAQ (reference sequence). The trim removed 5 bases at V and 3 bases at J, leaving 7 bases unmatched. The CDR3 is 16 residues long. For the CDR3, the DNA is TGTGCCAGCAGCCCGCCGACTAGCGGTCACACCGGGGAGCTGTTTTTT. Its protein is CASSPPTSGHTGELFF.

About this clonotype: A much larger clone differs by one base, so this may be a read error. No conserved phenylalanine or tryptophan ends this CDR3, so it is likely a read error. CDR3 nucleotide sequence: TGCGCCAGCAGCCGTTTACCGTCTAATGAGCAGTTCCTC. Amino acid sequence: CASSRLPSNEQFL. This chain links TRBV5-1 with TRBJ2-1; no definite D call. This CDR3 comprises 13 residues. The V end lost 4 bases, the J end lost 7 bases, and 12 bases lay between the germline ends. CDR1 is SGHRS and CDR2 is YFSETQ in the germline V gene.

This clonotype came up many times. The rearrangement uses TRBV5-1 and TRBJ2-5, with D possibly matching TRBD1 (6 bases). Germline V lookup: CDR1 SGHRS, CDR2 YFSETQ. V shed 5 bases and J shed 4 bases, with 12 bases lying between them. The CDR3 is made up of 13 amino acids. CDR3 nucleotides: TGCGCCAGCAGGAGGGGGAGTGGAGAGACCCAGTACTTC. This translates into CASRRGSGETQYF.

This clonotype was observed at least ten times. The chain couples TRBV20-1 to TRBJ1-1; 8 nucleotides match TRBD1. Germline CDR1 is DFQATT and CDR2 is SNEGSKA (reference sequence). The CDR3 loop spans 15 amino acids. Unmatched junction bases numbered 8, after V lost 0 bases and J lost 5 bases. The CDR3 spells CSARDSARGQTEAFF. The CDR3 coding sequence is TGCAGTGCTAGAGATTCAGCCAGGGGGCAAACTGAAGCTTTCTTT.

CDR3 sequence: CASSSARGLTEAFF. The CDR3 bases are TGTGCCAGCAGTTCCGCCAGGGGGCTGACTGAAGCTTTCTTT. The genes are TRBV6-5 and TRBJ1-1; TRBD1 matches at 8 bases. Germline-derived CDR1 and CDR2 are MNHEY and SVGAGI. Trimming removed 4 bases from V and 5 bases from J; junction bases left unmatched: 6. The CDR3 spans 14 residues.

The sample holds many counts of this clonotype. The V call is TRBV12-3 or TRBV12-4, the J call TRBJ2-5; D not resolved. This CDR3 has 13 amino acids. Trimming cost V 3 bases and J 4 bases, with 9 bases left between them. The CDR3 sequence is CASSLQRRETQYF. The CDR3 DNA follows: TGTGCCAGCAGTTTGCAACGTCGAGAGACCCAGTACTTC.

Ten or more counts support this clonotype. The chain carries TRBV29-1 and TRBJ2-3, with D perhaps assigned TRBD1 or TRBD2 (5 bases each). There are 14 residues in the CDR3. Germline V gene lookup returns CDR1 SQVTM and CDR2 ANQGSEA. Deletions cut 3 bases from V and 1 base from J, with 11 bases between. The CDR3 DNA reads as TGCAGCGTTGATGGGGGTCGGGGCACAGATACGCAGTATTTT. This translates into CSVDGGRGTDTQYF.

This clonotype was seen many times. CDR3 sequence (DNA): TGTGCCAGCAGCATATACCCTGGGCGCACAGATACGCAGTATTTT. Amino acid sequence: CASSIYPGRTDTQYF. V gene TRBV5-6 combines with J gene TRBJ2-3; D call uncertain. Germline V gene data show CDR1 as SGHDT and CDR2 as YYEEEE. The germline V and J ends were trimmed by 4 bases and 1 base, with 13 bases remaining between them. The CDR3 spans 15 residues.

This clonotype was detected many times. The rearrangement joins TRBV4-3 to TRBJ2-6; no firm D call. From germline, CDR1 is LGHNA and CDR2 YSLEER. The CDR3 sequence is 16 residues long. V lost 0 bases, J lost 0 bases, and 6 bases lay in between. The CDR3 here is CASSQEPGSGANVLTF. Here the CDR3 DNA reads TGCGCCAGCAGCCAAGAACCGGGCTCTGGGGCCAACGTCCTGACTTTC.

This clonotype was recorded many times. The chain couples TRBV4-1 to TRBJ2-7, with D tentatively TRBD2 (6 bases). With 1 base removed from V and 2 bases from J, the gap between germline ends came to 9 bases. The CDR3 has 14 amino acids. Germline assignment: CDR1 MGHRA and CDR2 YSYEKL. CDR3 amino acids: CASSQGGVTYEQYF. CDR3 DNA sequence: TGCGCCAGCAGCCAAGGGGGGGTGACCTACGAGCAGTACTTC.

There are many counts of this clonotype. The chain joins TRBV11-2 to TRBJ2-7; D unclear. V was clipped by 5 bases and J by 3 bases, with 11 bases between them. CDR3 length: 13 residues. Germline-derived CDR1 and CDR2 are SGHAT and FQNNGV. This CDR3 is CASSHGRNYEQYF. DNA of the CDR3: TGTGCCAGCAGCCATGGACGGAACTACGAGCAGTACTTC.

This clonotype was found many times. The DNA for the CDR3 is TGCAGTGCTAGAGCCGACAGTGATACGCAGTATTTT. Translation: CSARADSDTQYF. The chain has TRBV20-1 and TRBJ2-3; D is possibly TRBD1 (5 bases). The CDR3 runs 12 residues. V was pared by 1 base and J by 6 bases, with 8 bases between. In germline, CDR1 is DFQATT, CDR2 SNEGSKA (reference sequence).

This clonotype was seen only a few times. V gene TRBV7-9 combines with J gene TRBJ1-1; D might be TRBD1 (6 bases). Trimming took off 8 bases at V and 0 bases at J, with 10 bases between the two ends. This CDR3 is 13 amino acids long. Per germline, CDR1 SEHNR and CDR2 FQNEAQ (reference sequence). The CDR3 region has the DNA TGTGCCAGCGGCAGGGGTGTGAACACTGAAGCTTTCTTT. This gives the protein CASGRGVNTEAFF. Variable domain in full (rest from reference TRBV7-9 and TRBJ1-1): DTGVSQNPRHKITKRGQNVTFRCDPISEHNRLYWYRQTLGQGPEFLTYFQNEAQLEKSRLLSDRFSAERPKGSFSTLEIQRTEQGDSAMYLCASGRGVNTEAFFGQGTRLTVV.

The chain links TRBV20-1 to TRBJ1-1; perhaps TRBD1 as D (5 bases). Per germline, CDR1 DFQATT and CDR2 SNEGSKA (reference sequence). This CDR3 is built from 12 residues. This CDR3 is CGGIRRYTEAFF. The CDR3 nucleotides read TGCGGGGGAATAAGACGGTACACTGAAGCTTTCTTT.